One TCR beta chain is described in this entry. No antigen is known for it. The source of the sample is a study of T-cell memory formation after mild COVID-19. Overall study findings and caveats: Shrinking CD4+ clones resided mostly in CM and EM, and CD8+ ones in EMRA.

Trimming cost V 3 bases and J 0 bases, with 8 bases left between them. This CDR3 has 15 residues. Per the germline V gene, CDR1 is KGHSH and CDR2 is LQKENI. Constant-segment-primed 5'RACE gave TCR alpha and TCR beta cDNA libraries with sample barcodes and UMIs. TCRdb re-analysed the 5' RACE reads in MiXCR, keeping a single row per CDR3 protein. Of 350,000 to 450,000 distinct CDR3 sequences in the sample, about 20% are singletons; the top ten hold roughly 8%. The chain links TRBV18 to TRBJ1-4; D gene ambiguous. This TCR derives from an adult woman who had mild COVID-19 (a few samples of this study predate the infection). Cell type and time point are not known. The source material was PBMCs or a T cell subset sorted from them (not recorded which). Here the CDR3 reads CASSPDGPTNEKLFF. CDR3 in DNA: TGTGCCAGCTCACCGGACGGACCAACTAATGAAAAACTGTTTTTT.